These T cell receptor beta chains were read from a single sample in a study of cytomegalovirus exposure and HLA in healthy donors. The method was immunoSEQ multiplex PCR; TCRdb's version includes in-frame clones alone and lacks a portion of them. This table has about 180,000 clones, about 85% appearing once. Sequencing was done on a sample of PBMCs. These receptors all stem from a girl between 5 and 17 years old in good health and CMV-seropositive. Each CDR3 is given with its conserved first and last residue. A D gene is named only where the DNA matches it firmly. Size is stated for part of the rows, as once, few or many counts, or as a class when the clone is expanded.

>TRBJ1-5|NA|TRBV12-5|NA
CASALGRIQPQHF
TGTGCTAGTGCCTTGGGGCGGATTCAGCCCCAGCATTTT
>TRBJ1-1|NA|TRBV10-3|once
CAISSGTPPGNTEAFF
TGTGCCATCAGCTCCGGGACACCTCCTGGGAACACTGAAGCTTTCTTT
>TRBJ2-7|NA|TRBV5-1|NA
CASSLLSKDRAYEQYF
TGCGCCAGCAGCTTGTTGTCCAAGGACAGAGCCTACGAGCAGTACTTC
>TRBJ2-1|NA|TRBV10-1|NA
CASSEGGSSYNEQFF
TGCGCCAGCAGTGAAGGTGGGAGCTCCTACAATGAGCAGTTCTTC
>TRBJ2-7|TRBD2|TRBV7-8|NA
CASSLAGGLGEQGGYEQYF
TGTGCCAGCAGCTTAGCGGGGGGGTTAGGTGAACAAGGAGGATACGAGCAGTACTTC
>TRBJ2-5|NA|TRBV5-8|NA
CASSPASGSETQYF
TGTGCCAGCAGCCCCGCTTCGGGGTCGGAGACCCAGTACTTC
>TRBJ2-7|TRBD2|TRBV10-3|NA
CAISKLAGEGNYEQYF
TGTGCCATCAGCAAACTAGCGGGAGAAGGAAACTACGAGCAGTACTTC
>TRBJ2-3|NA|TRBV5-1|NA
CASSLGGRTDTQYF
TGCGCCAGCAGCTTGGGGGGGAGGACGGATACGCAGTATTTT
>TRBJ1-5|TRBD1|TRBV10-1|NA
CASPGTGMVYSNQPQHF
TGCGCCAGCCCCGGGACAGGGATGGTGTATAGCAATCAGCCCCAGCATTTT
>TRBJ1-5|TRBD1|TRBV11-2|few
CASSPGQGDQPQHF
TGTGCCAGCAGCCCAGGACAGGGAGATCAGCCCCAGCATTTT
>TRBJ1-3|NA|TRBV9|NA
CASTPSGAGNTIYF
TGTGCCAGCACGCCCAGTGGTGCTGGAAACACCATATATTTT
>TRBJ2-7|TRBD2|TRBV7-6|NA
CASSNGLAGVYEQYF
TGTGCCAGCAGCAACGGACTAGCGGGAGTCTACGAGCAGTACTTC
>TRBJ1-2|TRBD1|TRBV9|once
CASSGRTGGDGYTF
TGTGCCAGCAGCGGCCGGACAGGGGGCGATGGCTACACCTTC
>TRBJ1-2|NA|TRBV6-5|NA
CASSSFESSGYTF
TGTGCCAGCAGTTCGTTTGAGTCGAGTGGCTACACCTTC
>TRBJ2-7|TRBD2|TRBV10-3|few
CATISGRGSYEQYF
TGTGCCACCATTAGCGGGAGGGGCTCCTACGAGCAGTACTTC
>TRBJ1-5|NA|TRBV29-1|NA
CSVEPGSGQPQHF
TGCAGCGTTGAGCCGGGATCAGGTCAGCCCCAGCATTTT
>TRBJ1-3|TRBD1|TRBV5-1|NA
CASSLGQAGNTIYF
TGCGCCAGCAGCCTCGGACAGGCTGGAAACACCATATATTTT
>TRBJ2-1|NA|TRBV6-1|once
CASRGLLLEYNEQFF
TGTGCCAGCAGGGGACTCCTCCTAGAATACAATGAGCAGTTCTTC
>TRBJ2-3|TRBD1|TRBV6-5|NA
CASSFQQGAPQYF
TGTGCCAGCAGTTTTCAACAGGGGGCCCCGCAGTATTTT
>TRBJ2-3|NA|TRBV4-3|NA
CASSESGLTSTDTQYF
TGCGCCAGCAGCGAGAGCGGCCTCACTAGCACAGATACGCAGTATTTT
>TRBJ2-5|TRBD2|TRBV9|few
CASSSPGLAGRETQYF
TGTGCCAGCAGCTCACCGGGGCTAGCGGGTCGAGAGACCCAGTACTTC
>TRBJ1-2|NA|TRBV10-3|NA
CAIREVTTGGYTF
TGTGCCATCAGAGAGGTTACTACTGGTGGCTACACCTTC
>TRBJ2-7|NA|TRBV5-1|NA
CASSLRQSYEQYF
TGCGCCAGCAGCTTAAGACAGAGCTACGAGCAGTACTTC
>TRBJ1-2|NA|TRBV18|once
CASSHPTGSHGYTF
TGTGCCAGCTCACACCCGACAGGTTCCCATGGCTACACCTTC
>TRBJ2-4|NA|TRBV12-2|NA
CASRLSLYFFKNIQYF
TGTGCAAGTCGCTTATCACTCTACTTTTTCAAAAACATTCAGTACTTC
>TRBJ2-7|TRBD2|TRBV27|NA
CASSARLAGLYEQYF
TGTGCCAGCAGTGCACGACTAGCGGGTCTATACGAGCAGTACTTC
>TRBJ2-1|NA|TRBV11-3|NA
CASSLQGLEHNEQFF
TGTGCCAGCAGCCTGCAGGGATTGGAACACAATGAGCAGTTCTTC
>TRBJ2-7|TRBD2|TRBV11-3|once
CASSSIAGAYSEQYF
TGTGCCAGCAGCTCGATAGCGGGAGCTTACTCCGAGCAGTACTTC
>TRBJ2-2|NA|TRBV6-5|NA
CVSSYAGASNTGELFF
TGTGTCAGCAGCTACGCGGGGGCCTCTAACACCGGGGAGCTGTTTTTT
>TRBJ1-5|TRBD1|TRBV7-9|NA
CASSQGQGDQPQHF
TGTGCCAGCAGCCAAGGGCAGGGGGATCAGCCCCAGCATTTT
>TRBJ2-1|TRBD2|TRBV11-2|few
CASSLPRTGTRYYNEQFF
TGTGCCAGCAGCTTACCCCGTACCGGGACTAGGTACTACAATGAGCAGTTCTTC
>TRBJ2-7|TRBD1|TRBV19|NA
CASRQGYEQYF
TGTGCCAGCCGACAGGGGTACGAGCAGTACTTC